The rows below give T cell receptor beta chains drawn from one sample of a study of cytomegalovirus exposure and HLA in healthy donors. TCRdb's copy holds only in-frame clones and misses some; the assay was immunoSEQ multiplex PCR. The sample has some 120,000 clones, 65% seen once. What was sequenced was PBMCs. These receptors came from a woman aged 40-49 years in good health and CMV-seropositive. Both conserved end residues are part of each CDR3. D genes are given only for firm matches. Rows may omit the clone size; those that give it use once, few, many or a size class.

.,TRBV29-1,TRBJ1-2,.,CSAYSYYGYTF,TGCAGCGCGTACAGCTACTATGGCTACACCTTC
.,TRBV4-1,TRBJ2-7,.,CASSQGGSYEQYF,TGCGCCAGCAGCCAAGGCGGATCCTACGAGCAGTACTTC
TRBD1,TRBV18,TRBJ1-2,.,CASSPGQGVGGGYTF,TGTGCCAGCTCGCCGGGACAGGGTGTCGGGGGCGGCTACACCTTC
.,TRBV28,TRBJ1-2,once,CASSLGLYGYTF,TGTGCCAGCAGTTTAGGCCTCTATGGCTACACCTTC
TRBD1,TRBV2,TRBJ1-1,.,CASRGQTMNTEAFF,TGTGCCAGCAGGGGACAGACCATGAACACTGAAGCTTTCTTT
TRBD2,TRBV4-1,TRBJ2-7,.,CASSRGLAGGPDSYEQYF,TGCGCCAGCAGCCGGGGACTAGCGGGAGGGCCTGACTCCTACGAGCAGTACTTC
.,TRBV28,TRBJ2-7,.,CASSLSRGTSYEQYF,TGTGCCAGCAGTCTATCACGGGGTACCTCCTACGAGCAGTACTTC
TRBD2,TRBV7-9,TRBJ2-7,few,CASSPELAGVIAYEQYF,TGTGCCAGCAGCCCCGAGCTAGCGGGAGTTATCGCCTACGAGCAGTACTTC
TRBD1,TRBV4-1,TRBJ2-7,once,CASSPTGTGFYEQYF,TGCGCCAGCAGCCCAACCGGGACAGGGTTCTACGAGCAGTACTTC
.,TRBV15,TRBJ2-7,.,CATSRESSFGTYDYEQYF,TGTGCCACCAGCAGAGAATCCTCTTTCGGGACATACGACTACGAGCAGTACTTC
TRBD1,TRBV25-1,TRBJ1-4,.,CASSSGPDRGGYALFF,TGTGCCAGCAGTTCTGGTCCCGACAGGGGAGGGTACGCACTGTTTTTT
.,TRBV29-1,TRBJ1-5,.,CSVLETGNQPQHF,TGCAGCGTGCTGGAGACGGGCAATCAGCCCCAGCATTTT
TRBD2,TRBV11-2,TRBJ2-5,.,CASSLAGGGKETQYF,TGTGCCAGCAGCCTCGCCGGCGGGGGAAAAGAGACCCAGTACTTC
TRBD1,TRBV13,TRBJ1-1,.,CASSLGTGVDTEAFF,TGTGCCAGCAGCCTGGGGACAGGGGTTGACACTGAAGCTTTCTTT
.,TRBV7-9,TRBJ2-5,.,CASSERILQETQYF,TGTGCCAGCAGCGAGAGGATTCTCCAAGAGACCCAGTACTTC
.,TRBV29-1,TRBJ2-3,.,CSVLPYRDTQYF,TGCAGCGTTCTCCCGTACCGGGATACGCAGTATTTT